Listed below are T cell receptor beta chains from one sample, sequenced in a study of T cell responses to AZD1222 COVID-19 vaccine. Method: immunoSEQ multiplex PCR; TCRdb's copy keeps in-frame clones and lacks some. The profile shows under 150,000 clones, roughly 84% of them singletons. This specimen consisted of peripheral blood, obtained on day 0 of AZD1222 vaccination. These receptors originate from an adult in good health. The CDR3 runs from the conserved cysteine through the conserved F or W. The D gene is left open where the match is weak. Only some rows state a clone size, as once, few, many or a class for expanded clones.

abundance	d_gene	v_gene	j_gene	CDR3nt	CDR3aa
-	-	TRBV24-1	TRBJ2-7	TGTGCCACCAGTGATTTGAAAACCTACGAGCAGTACTTC	CATSDLKTYEQYF
once	-	TRBV3-1/TRBV3-2	TRBJ2-7	TGTGCCAGCAGCCGGGACACCATTTCCTACGAGCAGTACTTC	CASSRDTISYEQYF
-	-	TRBV28	TRBJ1-4	TGTGCCAGCAGTGGGTCGGGGGTTAATGAAAAACTGTTTTTT	CASSGSGVNEKLFF
-	-	TRBV28	TRBJ1-2	TGTGCCAGCACCCTATGGCGGGTGATGGGCAACTATGGCTACACCTTC	CASTLWRVMGNYGYTF
-	-	TRBV19	TRBJ1-2	TGTGCCAGTACTGAGAGGTTACGGACGGTTAACTATGGCTACACCTTC	CASTERLRTVNYGYTF
once	-	TRBV27	TRBJ2-2	TGTGCCAGCATCCCCAAGGGGGGAACCGGGGAGCTGTTTTTT	CASIPKGGTGELFF
-	-	TRBV7-9	TRBJ1-4	TGTGCCAGCAGCAAAACAGGGTTTGGGGAAAAACTGTTTTTT	CASSKTGFGEKLFF
-	-	TRBV9	TRBJ2-3	TGTGCCAGCAGCGCTGACGGGACATACATCACAGATACGCAGTATTTT	CASSADGTYITDTQYF
-	-	TRBV14	TRBJ1-4	TGTGCCAGCAGCCAATTTGGACTAACCGATGAAAAACTGTTTTTT	CASSQFGLTDEKLFF
-	-	TRBV20-1	TRBJ1-1	TGCAGTGCTAGCCTCGTGGGAGAAGCTTTCTTT	CSASLVGEAFF
-	-	TRBV11-2	TRBJ1-2	TGTGCCAGCAGATCGAGGGGACGGAACTATGGCTACACCTTC	CASRSRGRNYGYTF
-	TRBD2	TRBV6-4	TRBJ2-2	TGTGCCAGCAGCCCCGGACTAGCGGGGTTCTCCGGGGAGCTGTTTTTT	CASSPGLAGFSGELFF
-	TRBD2	TRBV4-1	TRBJ2-5	TGCGCCAGCAGCCATCCTGGTGGCGGGAGCGAGACCCAGTACTTC	CASSHPGGGSETQYF
-	TRBD2	TRBV29-1	TRBJ2-7	TGCAGCGCCGACGGACTAGCGGGAGTGGCTGGGGAGCAGTACTTT	CSADGLAGVAGEQYF
-	-	TRBV9	TRBJ1-1	TGTGCCAGCAGCGTAGGCGCTGAAGCTTTCTTT	CASSVGAEAFF
-	-	TRBV7-2	TRBJ2-5	TGTGCCAGCAGCTCAGGGGGGTTAGAGACCCAGTACTTC	CASSSGGLETQYF
-	-	TRBV7-8	TRBJ1-2	TGTGCCAGCAGCTTCAACTCTCATGCTGGCTACACCTTC	CASSFNSHAGYTF
-	-	TRBV25-1	TRBJ1-6	TGTGCCAGCAGTGAATCCTACAGTTTTAATTCACCCCTCCACTTT	CASSESYSFNSPLHF
-	-	TRBV23-1	TRBJ2-1	TGCGCCAGCAGTCAATTAGGTAGAGGGCAGTTCTTC	CASSQLGRGQFF
-	TRBD1	TRBV6-5	TRBJ2-3	TGTGCCAGCAGTTTGGACAGGGGGCATGGAGATACGCAGTATTTT	CASSLDRGHGDTQYF
few	-	TRBV19	TRBJ2-3	TGTGCCAGTAGCCCGTGGGTAGCGGCGGTCACAGATACGCAGTATTTT	CASSPWVAAVTDTQYF
-	TRBD1	TRBV3-1/TRBV3-2	TRBJ1-1	TGTGCCAGCAGCTCCCCACAGGGGAGCACTGAAGCTTTCTTT	CASSSPQGSTEAFF
-	-	TRBV4-1	TRBJ2-5	TGCGCCAGCAGCCCCCGGGTCCGGGAGACCCAGTACTTC	CASSPRVRETQYF
-	-	TRBV3-1/TRBV3-2	TRBJ1-6	TGTGCCAGCAGCCAACGGGGGGCTGATTCACCCCTCCACTTT	CASSQRGADSPLHF
-	TRBD1	TRBV7-9	TRBJ2-1	TGTGCCAGCCGCTCCGGGACAGGGGCATCCAATGAGCAGTTCTTC	CASRSGTGASNEQFF
-	-	TRBV12-3/TRBV12-4	TRBJ1-5	TGTGCCAGCAGTTTAGGAGGGAAGCAGCCCCAGCATTTT	CASSLGGKQPQHF
-	-	TRBV4-1	TRBJ1-6	TGCGCCAGCAGCCAAGATAAAATGGTGCAGGGTAGGAATTCACCCCTCCACTTT	CASSQDKMVQGRNSPLHF
-	-	TRBV6-5	TRBJ2-6	TGTGCCTCCTTAGGGGCCAACGTCCTGACTTTC	CASLGANVLTF
-	-	TRBV6-5	TRBJ2-7	TGTGCCAGCAGTTTTGCGTACGAGCAGTACTTC	CASSFAYEQYF
-	TRBD2	TRBV9	TRBJ2-1	TGTGCCAGCAGCGACCCGGCGGGGGATGAGCAGTTCTTC	CASSDPAGDEQFF
-	TRBD1	TRBV28	TRBJ1-2	TGTGCCAGCGCGGGACAGGGGCAAGACTACACCTTC	CASAGQGQDYTF
-	-	TRBV30	TRBJ2-5	TGTGCCTGGAGAGAGGGCCAGGAGACCCAGTACTTC	CAWREGQETQYF
-	-	TRBV28	TRBJ2-7	TGTGCCAGCAGTGGTTACTCCTACGAGCAGTACTTC	CASSGYSYEQYF
few	TRBD1	TRBV19	TRBJ1-6	TGTGCCAGTAGTAGTTATGGACAGGGAGATTCACCCCTCCACTTT	CASSSYGQGDSPLHF
-	TRBD1	TRBV7-2	TRBJ2-7	TGTGCCAGCAGCCGGACAGGGAGTAGTTACGAGCAGTACTTC	CASSRTGSSYEQYF
-	TRBD2	TRBV6-5	TRBJ2-2	TGTGCCAGCAGTTTTGGGACTAGCATCGCCGGGGAGCTGTTTTTT	CASSFGTSIAGELFF
-	-	TRBV24-1	TRBJ1-2	TGTGCCACCAGTGATAACAGCCCGGACTATGGCTACACCTTC	CATSDNSPDYGYTF
-	-	TRBV28	TRBJ1-5	TGTGCCAGCAGTTTCACTGGGATTCAGCCCCAGCATTTT	CASSFTGIQPQHF
-	-	TRBV19	TRBJ2-3	TGTGCCAGTAGTCCCACACCCTCGGGAGCAGATACGCAGTATTTT	CASSPTPSGADTQYF
-	-	TRBV7-9	TRBJ1-2	TGTGCCAGCAGCTGGACGGACTATGGCTACACCTTC	CASSWTDYGYTF
once	TRBD2	TRBV5-4	TRBJ2-1	TGTGCCAGCAGCTTTGTCGTGACTAGCGGGTCACCTGAGCAGTTCTTC	CASSFVVTSGSPEQFF
-	-	TRBV7-2	TRBJ1-6	TGTGCCAGCAGCCTCCTACCTAACAGTAATTCACCCCTCCACTTT	CASSLLPNSNSPLHF
-	-	TRBV5-5	TRBJ1-5	TGTGCCAGCAGCCCCGCCCCCAGACAGGAGAATCAGCCCCAGCATTTT	CASSPAPRQENQPQHF
-	TRBD2	TRBV7-2	TRBJ2-1	TGTGCCAGCAGGCTAGCGGGAGGCCCCTACAATGAGCAGTTCTTC	CASRLAGGPYNEQFF
-	-	TRBV5-1	TRBJ1-2	TGCGCCAGCAGCGAACCCCGAAAGGGACCGATGAGCTACACCTTC	CASSEPRKGPMSYTF
-	TRBD1	TRBV19	TRBJ1-1	TGTGCCAGTAGTATTAGTAGCCAAGGGGGCTCCGAAGCTTTCTTT	CASSISSQGGSEAFF
-	-	TRBV11-2	TRBJ2-3	TGTGCCAGCAGCCGCATAGCGGAGGAACTCACAGATACGCAGTATTTT	CASSRIAEELTDTQYF
-	TRBD1	TRBV27	TRBJ1-2	TGTGCCAGTCGACAGGGGACCCTTGGCTACACCTTC	CASRQGTLGYTF
-	-	TRBV4-2	TRBJ2-7	TGTGCCAGCAGCCAAGATCCAGGGGATCCCGAGCAGTACTTC	CASSQDPGDPEQYF
-	TRBD1	TRBV5-1	TRBJ2-2	TGCGCCAGCAGCCCGGGACAGGGGGCAGGCACCGGGGAGCTGTTTTTT	CASSPGQGAGTGELFF
once	-	TRBV6-5	TRBJ1-1	TGTGCCAGCAGTTCCCATAACACTGAAGCTTTCTTT	CASSSHNTEAFF
few	-	TRBV19	TRBJ1-4	TGTGCCAGTAGTGGAGTCCTCCGGAGGGAAAAACTGTTTTTT	CASSGVLRREKLFF